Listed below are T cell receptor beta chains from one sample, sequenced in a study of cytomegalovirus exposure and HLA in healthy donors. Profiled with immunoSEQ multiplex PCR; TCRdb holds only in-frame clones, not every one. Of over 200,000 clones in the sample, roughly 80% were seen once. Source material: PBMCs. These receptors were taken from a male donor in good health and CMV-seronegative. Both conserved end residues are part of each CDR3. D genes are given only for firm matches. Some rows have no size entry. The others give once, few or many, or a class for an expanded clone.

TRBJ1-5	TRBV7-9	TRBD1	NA	TGTTCCAGCAGGCAATACAGGGGTGGGGGCAATCAGCCCCAGCATTTT	CSSRQYRGGGNQPQHF
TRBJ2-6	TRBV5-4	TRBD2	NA	TGTGCCAGCAGCTTGGCCGGGACTAGCGGGGTCCCTGGGGCCAACGTCCTGACTTTC	CASSLAGTSGVPGANVLTF
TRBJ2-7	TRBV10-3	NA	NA	TGTGCCATCAGTGAGCCCCCTTACGAGCAGTACTTC	CAISEPPYEQYF
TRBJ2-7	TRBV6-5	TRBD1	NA	TGTGCCAGCAGTTTCCCGCCCCGGGACAGAGCCTACGAGCAGTACTTC	CASSFPPRDRAYEQYF
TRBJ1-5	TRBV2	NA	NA	TGTGCCAGCTGGGAAGGGGCTTATAGCAATCAGCCCCAGCATTTT	CASWEGAYSNQPQHF
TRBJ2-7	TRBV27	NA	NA	TGTGCCAGCAGTACTGCTAGGGTCAGGGACTTCTACGAGCAGTACTTC	CASSTARVRDFYEQYF
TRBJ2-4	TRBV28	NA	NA	TGTGCCAGCAGTTTAGGGAGAATAGCCAAAAACATTCAGTACTTC	CASSLGRIAKNIQYF
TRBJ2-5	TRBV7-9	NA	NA	TGTGCCAGCAGATTGACTGGGGGGGAGACCCAGTACTTC	CASRLTGGETQYF
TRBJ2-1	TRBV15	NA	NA	TGTGCCACCAGCAGTACGGGTCGACTGCCCTACAATGAGCAGTTCTTC	CATSSTGRLPYNEQFF
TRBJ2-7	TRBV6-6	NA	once	TGTGCCAGCTTCGGCAGGCCCTACGAGCAGTACTTC	CASFGRPYEQYF
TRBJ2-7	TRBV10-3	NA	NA	TGTGCCATCAGCAGGGATACCTACGAGCAGTACTTC	CAISRDTYEQYF
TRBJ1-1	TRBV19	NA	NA	TGTGCCAGTAGTACCCTTGGACAGACTGAAGCTTTCTTT	CASSTLGQTEAFF
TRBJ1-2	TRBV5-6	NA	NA	TGTGCCAGCAGCCAGGGGACGACATTCTATGGCTACACCTTC	CASSQGTTFYGYTF
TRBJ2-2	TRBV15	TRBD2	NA	TGTGCCACCAGCAGACTAGCGGCCACCGGGAAGCTGTTTTTT	CATSRLAATGKLFF
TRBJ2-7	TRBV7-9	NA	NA	TGTGCCAGCAGCTCGGGCCGGGGGCAGTACTTC	CASSSGRGQYF
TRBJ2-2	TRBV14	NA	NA	TGTGCCAGCAGCACTATGAACACCGGGGAGCTGTTTTTT	CASSTMNTGELFF
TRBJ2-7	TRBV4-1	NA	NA	TGCGCCAGCAGTAGCGGAGCCTACGAGCAGTACTTC	CASSSGAYEQYF
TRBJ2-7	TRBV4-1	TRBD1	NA	TGCGCCAGCAGCCCCCGTTGGGGGACAGGGGACGAGCAGTACTTC	CASSPRWGTGDEQYF
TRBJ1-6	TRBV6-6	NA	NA	TGTGCCAGCGGCAGGGATCCCTCCTCCAATTCACCCCTCCACTTT	CASGRDPSSNSPLHF
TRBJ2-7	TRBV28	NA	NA	TGTGCCAGCAGGCAGGGATACGAGCAGTACTTC	CASRQGYEQYF
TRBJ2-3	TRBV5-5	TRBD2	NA	TGTGCCAGCAGCTTGGAGGGACTAGCGTTAGATACGCAGTATTTT	CASSLEGLALDTQYF
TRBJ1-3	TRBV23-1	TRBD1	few	TGCGCCAGCAGCCCTCCGGGACAGGGGGCATGTAACACCATATATTTT	CASSPPGQGACNTIYF
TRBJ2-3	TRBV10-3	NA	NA	TGTGCCATCAGTGAAATCGGAGCCGCAGATACGCAGTATTTT	CAISEIGAADTQYF
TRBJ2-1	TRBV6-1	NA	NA	TGTGCCAGCAGGGGCAGGATCTCCTACAATGAGCAGTTCTTC	CASRGRISYNEQFF
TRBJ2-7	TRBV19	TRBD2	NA	TGTGCCAGTAGTACCGGACTAGCGGGAGTGAACGAGCAGTACTTC	CASSTGLAGVNEQYF
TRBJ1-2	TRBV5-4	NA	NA	TGTGCCAGCAGCATGGACAAGGTCGGGGGCTACACCTTC	CASSMDKVGGYTF
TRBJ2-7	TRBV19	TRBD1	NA	TGTGCCAGTAGCGCCGGGACAGGGTATGAGCAGTACTTC	CASSAGTGYEQYF
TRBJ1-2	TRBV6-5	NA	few	TGTGCCAGCAGTTACTCAGGGCAGGGCTCAGTTTATGGCTACACCTTC	CASSYSGQGSVYGYTF
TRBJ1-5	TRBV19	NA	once	TGTGCCAGTAGACCCTATCCGGGGGAGGGCAATCAGCCCCAGCACTTT	CASRPYPGEGNQPQHF
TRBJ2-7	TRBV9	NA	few	TGTGCCAGCAGCGTAGAAGTCACTTCCTACGAGCAGTACTTC	CASSVEVTSYEQYF
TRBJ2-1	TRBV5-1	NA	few	TGCGCCAGCAGCTTGGCTCAGGGGATGGGTGAGCAGTTCTTC	CASSLAQGMGEQFF
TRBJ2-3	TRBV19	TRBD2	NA	TGTGCCAGTAGTCCGCAGCTAGCGGGAAGGAAAGATACGCAGTATTTT	CASSPQLAGRKDTQYF
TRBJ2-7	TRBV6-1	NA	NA	TGTGCCAGCAGTGAATGTCTCTCCTACGAGCAGTACTTC	CASSECLSYEQYF
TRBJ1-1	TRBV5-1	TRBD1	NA	TGCGCCAGCAGCTTGTGGACAGGGTATGAAGCTTTCTTT	CASSLWTGYEAFF
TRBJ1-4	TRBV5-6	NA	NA	TGTGCCACCACGCGGGGTGGGAATGAAAAACTGTTTTTT	CATTRGGNEKLFF
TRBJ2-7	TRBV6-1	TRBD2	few	TGTGCCAGCCTTCTGGGACTAGGAGGTTACGAGCAGTACTTC	CASLLGLGGYEQYF
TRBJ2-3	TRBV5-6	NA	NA	TGTGCCAGCAGCTTAGTCGTGACTAGCACAGATACGCAGTATTTT	CASSLVVTSTDTQYF